This T cell receptor (beta chain) originates from a study of cytomegalovirus exposure and HLA in healthy donors. Background on the study: HLA-typed donors were the source of 86 million or so unique TCRs held in an early data release. Researchers found that approximately 77% of about 400 genotyped donors fell within the Caucasian-associated ancestry cluster.

A multiplex PCR was run with 60 Vbeta primers and 13 Jbeta primers. Method: immunoSEQ multiplex PCR; TCRdb's copy keeps in-frame clones and lacks some. The sample holds 95,000 to 150,000 clones, more than 60% seen once. Study results and limitations: Per a prior analysis, the majority of TCR beta V segments were productive roughly 90% or roughly 30% of the time. Sequencing probably produced one cluster of sequence variants that were highly shared.

For this clone: The antigen is unknown.

Germline V CDR1 and CDR2: SGHTA, FQGTGA. CDR3 length: 15 residues. After removal of 5 bases from V and 0 bases from J, the junction contained 4 bases not matched to a gene. The rearrangement joins TRBV7-3 to TRBJ2-3, with 8 bases matching TRBD2. This clonotype originated in a man between 18 and 35 years old in good health and CMV-seronegative. The sequencing sample was made of PBMCs. CDR3: CASSPIAGSTDTQYF. In DNA, the CDR3 is TGTGCCAGCAGCCCTATAGCGGGGAGCACAGATACGCAGTATTTT.